A single sample gave rise to the 15 T cell receptor beta chains below, sequenced in a study of response to subunit inactivated influenza vaccine. TCRdb reprocessed the RT-PCR reads via MiXCR and lists one record per CDR3 protein. The sample records 800,000 to 1,000,000 distinct CDR3 sequences, around 21% being singletons. This specimen was PBMCs from blood, taken 4 to 6 days after vaccination. The receptors here all came from a man between 50 and 59 years old who received an inactivated influenza vaccine.

The V gene is TRBV28, the J gene TRBJ1-3, with 10 bases matching TRBD1. Germline CDR1 is MDHEN and CDR2 is SYDVKM. V shed 7 bases, J shed 5 bases, and the junction held 8 bases outside the gene matches. The CDR3 contains 15 residues. The CDR3 coding sequence is TGTGCCAGCACCTCCCAGGGACAGGGGAGAAACACCATATATTTT. Translated, it gives CASTSQGQGRNTIYF.

V usage is TRBV7-9 and J usage is TRBJ1-6; TRBD1 matches 7 bases. CDR1 and CDR2 (germline): SEHNR, FQNEAQ (reference sequence). Trimming took 4 bases from V and 7 from J; bases not matched to a gene: 4. CDR3 length: 14 residues. CDR3 region: CASSSRDSNSPLHF. The CDR3 nucleotides are TGTGCCAGCAGCTCCCGGGACAGCAATTCACCCCTCCACTTT.

This clonotype was seen only a few times. The rearrangement links TRBV20-1 to TRBJ2-6; a weak D match, TRBD1 (6 bases). The germline V gene encodes CDR1 DFQATT and CDR2 SNEGSKA (reference sequence). This CDR3 has 14 residues. V gave up 5 bases and J gave up 0 bases, with 8 bases separating them. Here the CDR3 reads CSADRFSGANVLTF. The DNA of the CDR3 is TGCAGTGCTGACAGGTTCTCTGGGGCCAACGTCCTGACTTTC.

This clonotype was observed a few times. The chain joins TRBV5-6 to TRBJ2-1, with 14 bases lining up with TRBD2. This CDR3 spans 15 amino acids. V gave up 4 bases and J gave up 9 bases; unmatched junction bases: 6. Per germline, CDR1 SGHDT and CDR2 YYEEEE. As DNA, the CDR3 is TGTGCCAGCAGCCGGACTAGCGGGGGGTCGGGTGAGCAGTTCTTC. It specifies CASSRTSGGSGEQFF.

V usage is TRBV4-2 and J usage is TRBJ2-1; TRBD2 agrees at 7 bases. Trimming cost V 6 bases and J 5 bases; bases outside gene matches: 7. Germline V gene lookup returns CDR1 LGHNA and CDR2 YNFKEQ. CDR3 length: 14 amino acids. CDR3 bases: TGTGCCAGCAGAAGAAGCGGGACTGACAATGAGCAGTTCTTC. Its translation: CASRRSGTDNEQFF.

The chain recombines TRBV11-3 with TRBJ2-1; the match to TRBD1 covers 7 bases. This CDR3 is 17 amino acids long. Germline CDR1 is SGHNT and CDR2 is YENEEA. The ends lost 3 bases at V and 4 bases at J; junction bases unmatched: 12. The CDR3 protein is CASSLRIGQVNYNEQFF. CDR3 coding DNA: TGTGCCAGCAGCTTGAGAATTGGACAGGTGAATTACAATGAGCAGTTCTTC.

This chain joins TRBV19 and TRBJ2-3, with 8 nucleotides matching TRBD1. Per germline, CDR1 LNHDA and CDR2 SQIVND (reference sequence). The junction had 3 bases not matched to a gene; V was cut back by 3 bases and J by 4 bases. The CDR3 has 14 residues. The CDR3 loop reads CASSMGTGADTQYF. The CDR3 DNA follows: TGTGCCAGTAGTATGGGGACAGGAGCAGATACGCAGTATTTT.

In its sample, this clonotype was seen a few times. The chain recombines TRBV7-9 with TRBJ2-2, with a weak D call TRBD2 (6 bases). V was clipped by 10 bases and J by 6 bases, with 15 bases between them. The CDR3 is 13 amino acids. Looked up from germline, CDR1 is SEHNR and CDR2 is FQNEAQ (reference sequence). The CDR3 DNA is TGTGCCACCCTGTCAAGGGAGGCCGGGGAGCTGTTTTTT. Its translation: CATLSREAGELFF.

This clonotype appeared many times. The gene calls are TRBV18 and TRBJ1-4; 9 positions match TRBD1. Germline V gives CDR1 KGHSH, CDR2 LQKENI. The trim removed 6 bases at V and 6 bases at J, leaving 2 bases unmatched. CDR3 length: 13 residues. In DNA, the CDR3 is TGTGCCAGCTCCAGGACAGGGGATGAAAAACTGTTTTTT. It yields the protein CASSRTGDEKLFF.

The chain couples TRBV7-9 to TRBJ2-3; a possible D gene is TRBD2 (5 bases). Germline values: CDR1 SEHNR, CDR2 FQNEAQ (reference sequence). This CDR3 comprises 14 residues. Between the trimmed V and J ends, which lost 2 bases and 5 bases, there was a span of 11 bases. CDR3 bases: TGTGCCAGCAGCTTAATCGGAGGTAAAGATACGCAGTATTTT. Amino acids: CASSLIGGKDTQYF.

This clonotype has ten or more counts. V usage is TRBV30 and J usage is TRBJ1-2; TRBD1 aligns across 8 bases. The CDR3 is 13 residues long. Germline V gene data show CDR1 as GTSNPN and CDR2 as SVGIG (reference sequence). V gave up 4 bases and J gave up 7 bases; unmatched junction bases: 8. CDR3 protein: CAWTQGARGGYTF. In nucleotides, the CDR3 is TGTGCCTGGACCCAGGGGGCCCGGGGTGGCTACACCTTC.

This clonotype has only a few counts. V and J are TRBV20-1 and TRBJ2-6; D possibly corresponds to TRBD1 (5 bases). CDR1 and CDR2 (germline): DFQATT, SNEGSKA (reference sequence). The CDR3 runs to 17 residues. The ends were cut back, 5 bases at V and 0 bases at J, with 17 bases in the middle. The CDR3 region is CSARPTVLLSGANVLTF. The CDR3 DNA reads as TGCAGTGCTCGACCGACAGTTCTCCTCTCTGGGGCCAACGTCCTGACTTTC.

This clonotype was observed at least ten times. This rearrangement joins TRBV10-3 to TRBJ1-1; D is unresolved. The CDR3 length is 14 residues. Trimming removed 0 bases at V and 2 bases at J, with 7 bases between. Germline V gives CDR1 ENHRY, CDR2 SYGVKD. CDR3: CAISESGSNTEAFF. CDR3 in DNA: TGTGCCATCAGTGAGTCGGGCAGTAACACTGAAGCTTTCTTT.

This chain joins TRBV6-1 and TRBJ2-5; 11 nucleotides match TRBD2. J was trimmed by 1 base and V by 6 bases; bases with no gene match: 7. The CDR3 extends over 16 amino acids. Germline-derived CDR1 and CDR2 are MNHNS and SASEGT. CDR3 sequence reads: CASRKRLAGPQETQYF. The CDR3 coding sequence is TGTGCCAGCAGGAAAAGACTAGCGGGGCCCCAAGAGACCCAGTACTTC.

The table lists this clonotype with a few counts. The rearrangement joins TRBV18 to TRBJ1-5; perhaps TRBD1 as D (6 bases). Germline V gene lookup returns CDR1 KGHSH and CDR2 LQKENI. The CDR3 is 16 amino acids. Between the trimmed V and J ends, which lost 2 bases and 2 bases, there was a span of 13 bases. The CDR3 loop is CASSPIETGGNQPQHF. For the CDR3, the DNA is TGTGCCAGCTCACCAATCGAGACAGGAGGCAATCAGCCCCAGCATTTT.